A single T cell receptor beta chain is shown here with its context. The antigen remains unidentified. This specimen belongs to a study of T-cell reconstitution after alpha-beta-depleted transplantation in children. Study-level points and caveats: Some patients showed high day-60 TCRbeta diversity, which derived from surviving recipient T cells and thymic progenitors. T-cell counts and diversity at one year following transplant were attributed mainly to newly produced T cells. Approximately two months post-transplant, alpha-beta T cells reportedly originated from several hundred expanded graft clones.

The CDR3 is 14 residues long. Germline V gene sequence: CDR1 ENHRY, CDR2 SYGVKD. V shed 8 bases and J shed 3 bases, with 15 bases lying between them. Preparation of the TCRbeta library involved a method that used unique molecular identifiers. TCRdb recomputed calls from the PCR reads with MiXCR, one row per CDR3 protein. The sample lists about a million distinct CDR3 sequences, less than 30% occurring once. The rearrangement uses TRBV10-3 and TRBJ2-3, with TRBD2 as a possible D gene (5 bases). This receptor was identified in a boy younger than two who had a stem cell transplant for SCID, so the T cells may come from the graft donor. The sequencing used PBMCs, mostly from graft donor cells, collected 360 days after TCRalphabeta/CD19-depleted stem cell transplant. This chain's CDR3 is CAIASSKETDTQYF. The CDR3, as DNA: TGTGCCATCGCGTCTAGCAAGGAGACAGATACGCAGTATTTT.